Listed here are 11 T cell receptor beta chains from one sample, sequenced in a study of cytomegalovirus exposure and HLA in healthy donors. 60 Vbeta and 13 Jbeta primers were used in PCR. Only in-frame clones appear in the TCRdb table, and some are missing; sequencing was by immunoSEQ multiplex PCR. The table has some 130,000 clones, about 70% seen once; the top ten hold about 7.3%. Sequencing was carried out using PBMCs. These receptors were collected from a male donor in good health and CMV-seronegative.

The V and J genes are TRBV28 and TRBJ1-5; no definite D call. V was shortened by 6 bases and J by 4 bases, with 7 bases between the two germline ends. Germline V gene lookup returns CDR1 MDHEN and CDR2 SYDVKM. The CDR3 runs to 12 residues. DNA for the CDR3: TGTGCCAGCAGCCCCTTAAATCAGCCCCAGCATTTT. It yields the protein CASSPLNQPQHF.

The V and J genes are TRBV21-1 and TRBJ2-7; the DNA was not used to check the table's D call, TRBD2. TRBV21-1 counts as a pseudogene. The CDR3 runs 15 residues. The CDR3 reads CASIQRTSSYYEQYF. The CDR3, as DNA: TGTGCCAGCATCCAACGGACTAGCTCCTACTACGAGCAGTACTTC.

The chain has TRBV6-1 and TRBJ2-1; 10 bases fit TRBD1. The CDR3 is made up of 14 amino acids. CDR1 is MNHNS and CDR2 is SASEGT in the germline V gene. Losses at the gene ends were 5 bases for V and 9 bases for J; bases not matched to a gene: 7. The CDR3 sequence: CASSRTGGGGEQFF. The CDR3 region has the DNA TGTGCCAGCAGTAGGACAGGGGGAGGGGGTGAGCAGTTCTTC.

This chain joins TRBV6-1 and TRBJ1-5; D is possibly TRBD1 (5 bases). Between the trimmed V and J ends, which lost 7 bases and 2 bases, there was a span of 15 bases. The CDR3 loop spans 15 amino acids. Germline CDR1 and CDR2: MNHNS and SASEGT. CDR3 nucleotide sequence: TGTGCCAGCAAGATAACACCACAGGGCAATCAGCCCCAGCATTTT. Protein product: CASKITPQGNQPQHF.

V usage is TRBV27 and J usage is TRBJ2-3; D ambiguous. Deletions cut 5 bases from V and 5 bases from J, with 8 bases between. The CDR3 is 12 residues long. The germline V gene has CDR1 MNHEY and CDR2 SMNVEV (reference sequence). CDR3 nucleotides: TGTGCCAGCAGTCCCTCGGGAGATACGCAGTATTTT. Its protein product is CASSPSGDTQYF.

The chain has TRBV5-8 and TRBJ1-5, with 7 bases aligning to TRBD1. Per the germline V gene, CDR1 is SGHTS and CDR2 is YDEGEE. With V trimmed by 3 bases and J by 0 bases, 3 bases remained unmatched. The CDR3 loop spans 15 amino acids. The CDR3 region is CASSSGTASNQPQHF. The CDR3 DNA reads as TGTGCCAGCAGCTCTGGGACAGCTAGCAATCAGCCCCAGCATTTT.

The rearrangement joins TRBV9 to TRBJ2-1; D gene unclear. The CDR3 is made up of 13 amino acids. With 0 bases removed from V and 9 bases from J, the gap between germline ends came to 10 bases. Germline V gene lookup returns CDR1 SGDLS and CDR2 YYNGEE. The CDR3 DNA follows: TGTGCCAGCAGCGTAGCCCCGTCGGGTGAGCAGTTCTTC. Translated, it gives CASSVAPSGEQFF.

This chain links TRBV28 with TRBJ2-2, with TRBD1 identical over 9 bases. Trimming took 2 bases from V and 6 from J; bases not matched to a gene: 4. There are 15 residues in the CDR3. In germline, CDR1 is MDHEN, CDR2 SYDVKM. As DNA, the CDR3 is TGTGCCAGCAGTTTAGGCGGGACAGGGTCCGGGGAGCTGTTTTTT. Translated, it gives CASSLGGTGSGELFF. The full variable domain, with the rest looked up from reference TRBV28 and TRBJ2-2, is DVKVTQSSRYLVKRTGEKVFLECVQDMDHENMFWYRQDPGLGLRLIYFSYDVKMKEKGDIPEGYSVSREKKERFSLILESASTNQTSMYLCASSLGGTGSGELFFGEGSRLTVL.

The V and J genes are TRBV5-1 and TRBJ1-1; D is perhaps TRBD1 (6 bases). Germline-derived CDR1 and CDR2 are SGHRS and YFSETQ. This CDR3 region has 14 residues. V gave up 2 bases and J gave up 5 bases, with 13 bases separating them. CDR3 in DNA: TGCGCCAGCAGCTTCCGAGAGGGGGGGACTGAAGCTTTCTTT. It translates to CASSFREGGTEAFF.

The chain links TRBV7-8 to TRBJ1-4; 7 bases map to TRBD1. Germline values: CDR1 SGHVS, CDR2 FQNEAQ. The CDR3 runs 15 residues. The V and J ends lost 5 bases and 2 bases, in that order; junction bases with no gene match: 5. CDR3 sequence: CASSPGGRTNEKLFF. CDR3 coding DNA: TGTGCCAGCAGCCCAGGGGGGAGGACTAATGAAAAACTGTTTTTT.

The chain combines TRBV28 with TRBJ2-7, with a tentative D call TRBD2 (5 bases). The CDR3 runs to 16 residues. Trimming shortened V by 7 bases and J by 4 bases, and 23 bases separated the two germline ends. CDR1 and CDR2 from the germline V gene are MDHEN and SYDVKM. The CDR3, as DNA: TGTGCCAGCACTCTAGGCTCCGGGCCCCGAGGGTACGAGCAGTACTTC. The encoded protein is CASTLGSGPRGYEQYF.